These 32 T cell receptor beta chains came from one sample sequenced in a study of molecular identifiers for immune sequencing clone quantification. MiXCR was run by TCRdb on the PCR reads, yielding one entry per CDR3 protein. The repertoire includes some 320,000 distinct CDR3 sequences, over 20% of them detected once, and about 0.81% sits in the top ten. Source material: naive CD8+ T cells from blood, with Jurkat cell RNA spiked in. Subset: FACS-sorted CD8+CD4-CCR7+CD45RA+ naive T cells. The source is a human donor in good health. Some libraries in this study had Jurkat cell RNA spiked in.

The rearrangement joins TRBV29-1 to TRBJ1-1; D call uncertain. Trimming removed 4 bases at V and 1 base at J, with 13 bases between. CDR1 is SQVTM, CDR2 ANQGSEA, per germline. The CDR3 extends over 14 amino acids. CDR3 sequence: CSVVLPGENTEAFF. For the CDR3, the DNA is TGCAGCGTTGTCCTCCCCGGGGAGAACACTGAAGCTTTCTTT.

This clonotype was seen a handful of times. This chain uses TRBV12-3 or TRBV12-4 with TRBJ2-3; 12 bases agree with TRBD2. Germline trimming cut 6 bases from V and 6 bases from J; bases unmatched to any gene: 10. This CDR3 has 16 amino acids. CDR3 amino acids: CASRASLAGGSDTQYF. The CDR3 DNA sequence: TGTGCCAGCAGAGCCTCACTAGCGGGGGGATCGGATACGCAGTATTTT.

This clonotype appeared many times. The J gene is TRBJ2-7, the V gene TRBV4-3, with TRBD1 matching over 7 bases. V trimming: 0 bases; J trimming: 4 bases; junction bases outside the gene matches: 6. From germline, CDR1 is LGHNA and CDR2 YSLEER. The CDR3 has 15 amino acids. The CDR3 reads CASSQEIGGMYEQYF. In DNA, the CDR3 is TGCGCCAGCAGCCAAGAAATAGGGGGCATGTACGAGCAGTACTTC.

This clonotype occurred many times. The chain links TRBV20-1 to TRBJ2-5, with TRBD2 identical over 9 bases. In germline, CDR1 is DFQATT, CDR2 SNEGSKA (reference sequence). The CDR3 length is 19 residues. V lost 0 bases, J lost 0 bases, and 14 bases stayed unmatched. The CDR3 DNA is TGCAGTGCTAGAGATCTTGGGGATACGAGCGGGGGGTACCAAGAGACCCAGTACTTC. Translating gives CSARDLGDTSGGYQETQYF.

As for this clonotype: This may be a read error: a much more frequent sequence differs by one nucleotide. The gene calls are TRBV2 and TRBJ2-6, with 7 bases lining up with TRBD1. The CDR3 runs 18 residues. Germline lookup yields CDR1 SNHLY and CDR2 FYNNEI. CDR3 sequence: CAGRWSGTAPSGANVLTF. DNA of the CDR3: TGTGCCGGCAGGTGGTCAGGGACAGCCCCTTCTGGGGCCAACGTCCTGACTTTC. The full variable domain, its missing parts supplied by reference TRBV2 and TRBJ2-6, is EPEVTQTPSHQVTQMGQEVILRCVPISNHLYFYWYRQILGQKVEFLVSFYNNEISEKSEIFDDQFSVERPDGSNFTLKIRSTKLEDSAMYFCAGRWSGTAPSGANVLTFGAGSRLTVL.

The rearrangement joins TRBV27 to TRBJ2-6; a weak D match, TRBD1 (5 bases). Per germline, CDR1 MNHEY and CDR2 SMNVEV (reference sequence). The CDR3 extends over 19 amino acids. Trimming pared 5 bases from V and 0 bases from J, leaving 20 bases between. CDR3 DNA sequence: TGTGCCAGCAGTCCCCTGCCGCCCGGACACCACTCTGGGGCCAACGTCCTGACTTTC. Protein sequence: CASSPLPPGHHSGANVLTF.

A few counts support this clonotype. This chain links TRBV2 with TRBJ2-5; D unresolved. The CDR3 is 13 amino acids. Trimming took 3 bases from V and 2 from J, leaving 7 bases between them. Germline CDR1 and CDR2: SNHLY and FYNNEI. In DNA form, the CDR3 reads TGTGCCAGCAGTGATATAGGACAAGAGACCCAGTACTTC. Translation: CASSDIGQETQYF.

A remark on this clonotype: Sequence at one end of the junction differs from germline and may be a read error. The rearrangement links TRBV12-3 or TRBV12-4 to TRBJ1-1, with 7 bases lining up with TRBD1. The CDR3 is 13 residues long. For the CDR3, the DNA is TGTGCCAGCAGTCCCAGGGGGAACACTGAAGCTTCCTTT. As protein: CASSPRGNTEASF.

Details on this clonotype: A much larger clone differs from this one at a single base, so this may be a read error. The V and J genes are TRBV7-9 and TRBJ2-2; possible D gene TRBD2, 5 bases. This CDR3 is built from 14 residues. CDR1 is SEHNR and CDR2 is FQNEAQ in the germline V gene (reference sequence). In DNA, the CDR3 is TGTGCCAGCAGCTTAGCGGCTGCAACCGGGGAGCCGTTTTTT. Translation gives CASSLAAATGEPFF.

Notes on this clonotype: A much larger clone lies a single base off, so this may be a read error. This chain uses TRBV7-9 with TRBJ2-1, with 10 bases matching TRBD2. The ends lost 2 bases at V and 8 bases at J; junction bases unmatched: 9. This CDR3 comprises 16 residues. Germline loops: CDR1 SEHNR, CDR2 FQNEAQ (reference sequence). Here the CDR3 DNA reads TGTGCCAGCAGCTTAACCCTAGCGGGAGCTGTGTATGAGCAGTTCTTC. This gives the protein CASSLTLAGAVYEQFF.

This clonotype was observed a few times. The chain couples TRBV28 to TRBJ2-3; 11 nucleotides line up with TRBD2. The ends lost 3 bases at V and 1 base at J; junction bases unmatched: 6. Germline CDR1 is MDHEN and CDR2 is SYDVKM. This CDR3 has 17 amino acids. The CDR3 here is CASSLDWTSGRTDTQYF. Written as DNA, the CDR3 is TGTGCCAGCAGTTTGGATTGGACTAGCGGGCGCACAGATACGCAGTATTTT.

The chain is built from TRBV4-3 and TRBJ2-1, with 11 bases identical to TRBD2. V gave up 0 bases and J gave up 7 bases; unmatched junction bases: 8. There are 17 residues in the CDR3. The germline CDR1 and CDR2 sequences are LGHNA and YSLEER. CDR3 coding DNA: TGCGCCAGCAGCCAAGATTCACTAGCGGGAGATGGGAATGAGCAGTTCTTC. This sequence encodes CASSQDSLAGDGNEQFF.

As to this clonotype: This may be a read error, as it is one base from a much larger clone. Likely a read error: the CDR3 ends without its conserved phenylalanine or tryptophan. This chain links TRBV6-2 or TRBV6-3 with TRBJ2-7; D is unclear. CDR1 MNHEY and CDR2 SVGEGT come from the germline V gene. With 2 bases removed from V and 0 bases from J, the gap between germline ends came to 2 bases. The CDR3 is 12 amino acids. The CDR3 is CASSYASYEQYS. CDR3 nucleotides: TGTGCCAGCAGTTACGCCTCCTACGAGCAGTACTCC.

To note about this clonotype: A read error is possible here, since a much larger clone lies one base away. The CDR3 carries no conserved terminal phenylalanine or tryptophan, so it likely arises from a read error. The chain has TRBV24-1 and TRBJ2-3, with 10 bases aligning to TRBD2. The CDR3 contains 16 residues. V dropped 5 bases and J dropped 4; count of bases not matched to a gene: 8. Germline V lookup: CDR1 KGHDR, CDR2 SFDVKD. The CDR3 region is CATSVIEREGPDTQYL. Written as DNA, the CDR3 is TGTGCCACCAGTGTCATCGAGCGGGAGGGCCCAGATACGCAGTATCTT.

This clonotype showed up many times. V and J are TRBV19 and TRBJ2-7; 7 bases map to TRBD1. Per the germline V gene, CDR1 is LNHDA and CDR2 is SQIVND (reference sequence). CDR3 length: 14 amino acids. The V gene end was trimmed by 3 bases and the J gene end by 6 bases; junction bases not matched to a gene: 8. The CDR3 spells CASSMGTAPTEQYF. CDR3 sequence (DNA): TGTGCCAGTAGTATGGGGACAGCCCCTACCGAGCAGTACTTC.

Details on this clonotype: One base away lies a much larger clone, so this may be a sequencing read error. Here the CDR3 reads CASRYLSGRVSYEQYF. The CDR3 DNA is TGTGCCAGCAGATACCTTAGCGGGAGGGTCTCGTACGAGCAGTACTTC. The V call is TRBV28, the J call TRBJ2-7, with TRBD2 identical over 11 bases. The V and J ends lost 6 bases and 4 bases, in that order; junction bases with no gene match: 11. CDR1 and CDR2 from the germline V gene are MDHEN and SYDVKM. The CDR3 consists of 16 residues.

The sample holds many counts of this clonotype. This chain links TRBV7-6 with TRBJ2-3; D uncertain. CDR1 is SGHVS and CDR2 is FNYEAQ in the germline V gene. Between the trimmed V and J ends, which lost 0 bases and 0 bases, there was a span of 13 bases. The CDR3 consists of 17 residues. Here the CDR3 reads CASSLASGAPSTDTQYF. In nucleotides, the CDR3 is TGTGCCAGCAGCTTAGCGTCGGGCGCACCCAGCACAGATACGCAGTATTTT.

The table lists this clonotype with a few counts. The rearrangement joins TRBV12-3 or TRBV12-4 to TRBJ2-2, with 14 positions matching TRBD2. The CDR3 consists of 18 residues. Trimming removed 3 bases from V and 5 bases from J; junction bases left unmatched: 8. CDR3 DNA: TGTGCCAGCAGTTTTCCGACTAGCGGGAGGGCAAGGACCGGGGAGCTGTTTTTT. The encoded protein is CASSFPTSGRARTGELFF.

As concerns this clonotype: A much larger clone sits a single nucleotide away, making a read error possible. The V call is TRBV2, the J call TRBJ2-3; 9 bases align to TRBD2. Germline V gene lookup returns CDR1 SNHLY and CDR2 FYNNEI. This CDR3 is 16 amino acids long. The CDR3, as DNA: TGTGCCAGCAGTGAAGAGGCGGGAGGGCCCCTAGATACGCAGTGTTTT. It codes for CASSEEAGGPLDTQCF.

This clonotype has ten or more counts. This sequence joins TRBV20-1 and TRBJ1-1; D unresolved. The germline gives CDR1 DFQATT, CDR2 SNEGSKA (reference sequence). V lost 5 bases, J lost 2 bases, and 15 bases lay in between. The CDR3 consists of 14 residues. CDR3 DNA sequence: TGCAGTGCTGTCGCACTGGGAGCAAACACTGAAGCTTTCTTT. Protein sequence: CSAVALGANTEAFF.

This clonotype was counted ten times or more. This sequence joins TRBV24-1 and TRBJ2-3; 13 bases align to TRBD2. Germline CDR1 reads KGHDR; CDR2 reads SFDVKD. Trimming removed 9 bases from V and 6 bases from J; junction bases left unmatched: 8. This CDR3 comprises 15 residues. Here the CDR3 reads CATAGLAGVADTQYF. The CDR3 coding sequence is TGTGCCACCGCCGGACTAGCGGGAGTGGCGGATACGCAGTATTTT.

This clonotype was seen many times. The genes are TRBV7-8 and TRBJ2-1; TRBD1 aligns across 9 bases. Germline values: CDR1 SGHVS, CDR2 FQNEAQ. V gave up 3 bases and J gave up 5 bases; unmatched junction bases: 5. The CDR3 has 15 amino acids. The CDR3 spells CASSFRDRENNEQFF. The CDR3, as DNA: TGTGCCAGCAGCTTCCGGGACAGGGAAAACAATGAGCAGTTCTTC. Variable domain in full (rest from reference TRBV7-8 and TRBJ2-1): GAGVSQSPRYKVAKRGQDVALRCDPISGHVSLFWYQQALGQGPEFLTYFQNEAQLDKSGLPSDRFFAERPEGSVSTLKIQRTQQEDSAVYLCASSFRDRENNEQFFGPGTRLTVL.

V gene TRBV6-2 or TRBV6-3 combines with J gene TRBJ2-5; a weak D match, TRBD1 (6 bases). This CDR3 comprises 14 residues. Per germline, CDR1 MNHEY and CDR2 SVGEGT. V lost 2 bases and J lost 5, with 12 bases in between. CDR3 sequence reads: CASSYVQGAETQYF. Here the CDR3 DNA reads TGTGCCAGCAGTTACGTACAGGGCGCCGAGACCCAGTACTTC.

This clonotype has just a few counts. The rearrangement uses TRBV18 and TRBJ1-1, with TRBD1 matching 8 bases. Germline CDR1 KGHSH, CDR2 LQKENI. Trimming at V came to 3 bases and at J to 5 bases, leaving 8 bases not matched to a gene. This CDR3 is 15 amino acids long. The CDR3 loop reads CASSPPGGENTEAFF. The CDR3 bases are TGTGCCAGCTCACCCCCAGGGGGCGAAAATACTGAAGCTTTCTTT.

In its sample, this clonotype was seen many times. The rearrangement joins TRBV7-9 to TRBJ2-7, with 8 bases that match TRBD2. Germline CDR1 reads SEHNR; CDR2 reads FQNEAQ (reference sequence). Unmatched junction bases numbered 14, after V lost 5 bases and J lost 5 bases. CDR3 length: 16 residues. The CDR3 DNA is TGTGCCAGCAGCCCATTGCGGGGGGCCGGTTTGGACGAGCAGTACTTC. Protein product: CASSPLRGAGLDEQYF.

This clonotype was recorded at least ten times. The gene calls are TRBV19 and TRBJ2-7; 8 nucleotides match TRBD2. Germline V gene sequence: CDR1 LNHDA, CDR2 SQIVND (reference sequence). With 6 bases clipped from V and 7 bases from J, the junction kept 11 bases outside the gene matches. The CDR3 contains 14 residues. The CDR3 sequence: CASSLGLAGGEQYF. CDR3 sequence (DNA): TGTGCCAGTAGCCTGGGACTGGCGGGGGGTGAGCAGTACTTC.

In regard to this clonotype: Just one base apart from a much larger clone, this may be a read error. The V and J genes are TRBV9 and TRBJ2-7; perhaps TRBD1 as D (5 bases). Germline V gene data show CDR1 as SGDLS and CDR2 as YYNGEE. The CDR3 covers 15 residues. DNA of the CDR3: TGTGCCAGCAGCGTTACAGGCGCAAGTTCCTACGTGCAGTACTTC. It specifies CASSVTGASSYVQYF.

In this sample, this clonotype turned up a few times. The genes are TRBV11-2 and TRBJ2-7; 7 nucleotides align to TRBD1. Germline V gene data show CDR1 as SGHAT and CDR2 as FQNNGV. The CDR3 is made up of 15 amino acids. Trimming at V came to 1 base and at J to 2 bases, leaving 5 bases not matched to a gene. CDR3 region: CASSLVGDSAYEQYF. The CDR3 bases are TGTGCCAGCAGCTTAGTGGGGGACAGCGCCTACGAGCAGTACTTC.

This clonotype has a count of ten or more. The rearrangement links TRBV20-1 to TRBJ2-3, with 7 positions matching TRBD2. The CDR3 totals 16 residues. V gave up 1 base and J gave up 4 bases; unmatched junction bases: 11. The germline CDR1 and CDR2 sequences are DFQATT and SNEGSKA (reference sequence). The CDR3 coding sequence is TGCAGTGCTAGAGTGGCTAGCGGATCCCTTGCAGATACGCAGTATTTT. Its protein product is CSARVASGSLADTQYF.

This clonotype was recorded at least ten times. This chain links TRBV9 with TRBJ2-7, with 7 bases identical to TRBD1. The V segment lost 4 bases and the J segment 0 bases; nucleotides outside the gene matches: 7. Germline-derived CDR1 and CDR2 are SGDLS and YYNGEE. The CDR3 sequence is 15 residues long. CDR3 sequence reads: CASSLEGQSSYEQYF. CDR3 nucleotide sequence: TGTGCCAGCAGCCTAGAGGGACAGAGCTCCTACGAGCAGTACTTC.

This clonotype was seen repeatedly, ten times or more. The chain is built from TRBV5-4 and TRBJ2-5; no firm D call. Trimming shortened V by 0 bases and J by 5 bases, and 11 bases separated the two germline ends. Germline V gives CDR1 SGHNT, CDR2 YYREEE (reference sequence). The CDR3 runs 14 residues. CDR3 nucleotides: TGTGCCAGCAGCTTGGATGGGTACGGGGAGACCCAGTACTTC. Amino acid sequence: CASSLDGYGETQYF.

The rearrangement uses TRBV19 and TRBJ2-1, with 8 nucleotides matching TRBD2. The junction had 7 bases not matched to a gene; V was cut back by 6 bases and J by 6 bases. This CDR3 has 14 amino acids. Germline lookup yields CDR1 LNHDA and CDR2 SQIVND (reference sequence). The CDR3 is CASRFGRATNEQFF. In DNA form, the CDR3 reads TGTGCCAGTAGATTCGGGAGGGCCACCAATGAGCAGTTCTTC.